Detailed here is one T cell receptor (beta chain). Trimming left V 2 bases short and J 13 bases short, with 12 bases between. Germline assignment: CDR1 MDHEN and CDR2 SYDVKM. CDR3 length: 12 amino acids. This entry comes from a study of shared clonotypes between healthy human individuals. Profiling relied on immunoSEQ multiplex PCR, and the TCRdb table lists in-frame clones only, not all of them. The sample lists about 2.4 million clones, roughly 93% occurring once. This sequence joins TRBV28 and TRBJ2-1, with a possible D match to TRBD2 (6 bases). The clonotype was recovered from a man aged 18 to 29 in good health. Some clones in this sample may be carry-over from other donors' samples. Material: naive CD4+ T cells from PBMCs. Subset reported: CD45RA+ positively selected. CDR3 DNA sequence: TGTGCCAGCAGTTTAGGGGTAGCGGTACAGTTCTTC. Translation gives CASSLGVAVQFF.